The rows below give T cell receptor beta chains drawn from one sample of a study of blood T cells in healthy people across ages. TCRdb itself ran the 5' RACE reads through MiXCR, one entry per CDR3 protein. The sample consists of about 570,000 distinct CDR3 sequences, roughly 28% of them appearing once. The specimen was blood. The receptors derive from a woman between 65 and 79 years old in good health. The CDR3 runs from the conserved cysteine through the conserved F or W. A D gene is named only where the DNA matches it firmly. Size values are once, few and many counts, or a class for expanded clones, and some rows have none.

>-|TRBD1|TRBJ2-5|TRBV4-3
CASSQDRDSIWSQYF
TGCGCCAGCAGCCAAGACCGGGACAGTATTTGGTCCCAGTACTTC
>many|-|TRBJ2-7|TRBV4-3
CASSQDRAGPILRDF
TGCGCCAGCAGCCAAGATCGGGCCGGGCCAATCCTTCGGGACTTC
>-|TRBD2|TRBJ2-3|TRBV2
CASSELAGASTDTRYF
TGTGCCAGCAGTGAACTAGCGGGGGCCTCCACAGATACGCGGTATTTT
>few|-|TRBJ2-7|TRBV28
CASSDLGRSHYEQYF
TGTGCCAGCAGCGATTTGGGACGTAGCCACTACGAGCAGTACTTC
>few|-|TRBJ1-5|TRBV7-9
CASSTRDINQPQHF
TGTGCCAGCAGCACACGGGACATAAATCAGCCCCAGCATTTT
>few|-|TRBJ2-5|TRBV7-9
CASSLDSGPRQETQYF
TGTGCCAGCAGCTTAGATTCGGGACCCCGCCAAGAGACCCAGTACTTC
>-|-|TRBJ1-4|TRBV5-1
CASSLVGGSGEKLFF
TGCGCCAGCAGCTTGGTAGGGGGTTCAGGGGAAAAACTGTTTTTT
>-|-|TRBJ2-7|TRBV27
CASSLFGGEEDEQYF
TGTGCCAGCAGTTTATTCGGCGGGGAAGAGGACGAGCAGTACTTC
>-|-|TRBJ1-4|TRBV18
CASSPQGPSGEKLFF
TGTGCCAGCTCACCACAGGGACCGTCCGGAGAAAAACTGTTTTTT
>few|-|TRBJ1-5|TRBV3-1
CASSQQGHNQPQHF
TGTGCCAGCAGCCAGCAGGGCCACAATCAGCCCCAGCATTTT
>-|-|TRBJ2-4|TRBV12-3/TRBV12-4
CASTTTRVIQYF
TGTGCCAGCACGACGACCAGGGTTATTCAGTACTTC
>-|TRBD2|TRBJ2-3|TRBV5-1
CASSLAKPSGRADTQYF
TGCGCCAGCAGCTTGGCAAAACCTAGCGGGAGGGCGGATACGCAGTATTTT